This T cell receptor beta chain derives from a study of OX40 agonist ivuxolimab in advanced cancers. Concerning the study at large: The costimulatory receptor OX40 (CD134) was targeted by ivuxolimab, a fully human IgG2 agonistic monoclonal antibody. Intravenous ivuxolimab was administered to patients every 2 weeks at six dose levels: 0.01, 0.1, 0.3, 1.5, 3 and 10 mg/kg. Of the approximately 50 dose-escalation patients, hepatocellular carcinoma was present in roughly 19, melanoma in approximately 15, renal cell carcinoma in 9 and head and neck cancer in 9. A male proportion of roughly 80% and a mean age of approximately 55 years, ranging from about 20 to 85, were recorded for the dose-escalation cohort. Patients were allowed to have had prior anti-PD-1, anti-PD-L1 or anti-CTLA-4 therapy, and approximately 41% of the dose-escalation patients had previously received checkpoint inhibitors. Partial responses were achieved by three dose-escalation patients, of whom one had hepatocellular carcinoma and two had cutaneous melanoma. The purpose of peripheral TCRbeta sequencing was to test whether ivuxolimab changed TCR sequence diversity and led to clonal T-cell expansion. The paper covers the monotherapy dose-escalation part of the phase I ivuxolimab trial, which included N = 52 patients. Overall study results and their limits: Partial responders in the 0.1-3.0 mg/kg groups had among the lowest normalized peripheral clonal expansion, especially among CD8+ T cells. On average, CD8+ T cells showed more expanded clones than CD4+ T cells after ivuxolimab. At doses of 0.1 to 3.0 mg/kg, clonal expansion of both CD4+ and CD8+ T cells in blood was seen between baseline and week 6. Low levels of normalized T-cell clonal expansion were also seen in some patients who did not respond. The antigen specificity of the peripheral T cells that underwent clonal expansion was not determined.

Concerning this clone itself: This receptor's antigen is unknown. The input lacks base qualities; no much larger clone sits a single base away. Other DNA variants within this sample encode the same CDR3.

Patients with a history of autoimmune disease or receiving systemic immunosuppression were excluded from the trial. Peripheral blood for TCR sequencing was drawn from every dose cohort at baseline, at cycle 4 day 1 and at cycle 7 day 1. The samples were taken from a phase I, first-in-human, multicenter, open-label dose-escalation trial of ivuxolimab. Adults with locally advanced or metastatic head and neck squamous cell, hepatocellular, melanoma or renal cell carcinoma were enrolled in the trial. Before TCR sequencing, CD4+ T cells and CD8+ T cells from peripheral blood were sorted into separate populations. Genomic DNA was isolated from the sorted cells so that the TCRbeta CDR3 region could be sequenced. The immunoSEQ Assay was used to sequence the TCRbeta CDR3 regions. The table was pulled from immuneACCESS by TCRdb, which kept in-frame rearrangements only. Such tables lose some clones; where checked, under half of the loss comes from unresolved V genes, and the rest has no known cause. For this sample there are tens of thousands of clones; around 81% appear just once. The ten largest account for about 22% of the sample.

This TCR came from an adult with an advanced solid tumor such as melanoma, head and neck, liver or kidney cancer. The sequencing here drew on CD4+ or CD8+ T cells sorted from blood, taken in a trial of the OX40 agonist ivuxolimab.

CDR3 protein: CASSSGDSYEQYF. In nucleotides, the sequence is TGTGCCAGCTCTAGCGGGGACTCCTACGAGCAGTACTTC. This chain joins TRBV27 to TRBJ2-7, and 9 bases in between align with TRBD2. The CDR3 measures 13 amino acids from cysteine to phenylalanine. Only the CDR3 DNA is retained, 39 bases long and in frame from the first base. Relative to germline, V is missing 8 bases and J is missing 0 bases, with 2 bases of the junction outside any gene match. CDR1 is given as MNHEY and CDR2 as SMNVEV, both from the germline V gene (reference sequence).